This TCR beta chain came from a study of molecular identifiers for immune sequencing clone quantification. Each CDR3 protein gets one entry after TCRdb re-called the PCR reads with MiXCR. The sample holds around 100,000 distinct CDR3 sequences; 30% to 45% are singletons and the top ten take roughly 9.7%. Germline lookup yields CDR1 MDHEN and CDR2 SYDVKM. This CDR3 region has 13 residues. This clonotype was recorded many times. Compared with germline, one end of the junction differs, possibly owing to a read error. Sequenced: naive CD8+ T cells from blood, with Jurkat cell RNA spiked in. The sample's subset: FACS-sorted CD8+CD4-CCR7+CD45RA+ naive T cells. The chain carries TRBV28 and TRBJ1-1; D is possibly TRBD1 (5 bases). This clonotype was sampled from a human donor in good health. Some libraries in this study had Jurkat cell RNA spiked in. CDR3 amino acids: CASSLSGTAEAFF. DNA of the CDR3: TGTGCCAGCAGTTTGTCAGGGACCGCTGAGGCTTTCTTT.